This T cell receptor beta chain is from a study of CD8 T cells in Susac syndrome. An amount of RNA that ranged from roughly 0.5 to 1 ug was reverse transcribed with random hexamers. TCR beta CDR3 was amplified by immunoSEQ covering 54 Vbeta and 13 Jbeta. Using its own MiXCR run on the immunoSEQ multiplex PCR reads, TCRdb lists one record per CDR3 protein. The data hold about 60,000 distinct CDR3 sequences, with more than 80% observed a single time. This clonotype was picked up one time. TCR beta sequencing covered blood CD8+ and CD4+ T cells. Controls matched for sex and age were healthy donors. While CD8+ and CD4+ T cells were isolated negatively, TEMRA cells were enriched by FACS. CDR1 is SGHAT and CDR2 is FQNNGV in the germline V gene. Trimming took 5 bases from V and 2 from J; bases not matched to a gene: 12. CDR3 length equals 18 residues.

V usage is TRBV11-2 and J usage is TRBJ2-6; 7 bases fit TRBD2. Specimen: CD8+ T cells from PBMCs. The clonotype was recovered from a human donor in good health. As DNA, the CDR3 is TGTGCCAGCAGCCCACCGGGGAGGGTAGTAGCTGGGGCCAACGTCCTGACTTTC. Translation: CASSPPGRVVAGANVLTF. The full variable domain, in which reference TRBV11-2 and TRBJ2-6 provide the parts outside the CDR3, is EAGVAQSPRYKIIEKRQSVAFWCNPISGHATLYWYQQILGQGPKLLIQFQNNGVVDDSQLPKDRFSAERLKGVDSTLKIQPAKLEDSAVYLCASSPPGRVVAGANVLTFGAGSRLTVL.